This TCR beta chain was recorded in a study of response to subunit inactivated influenza vaccine. Overall study findings and caveats: Authors suggested seasonal influenza vaccinations each recruit few new T cells.

TCRdb reprocessed the RT-PCR reads with MiXCR, giving one entry per CDR3 protein. Of 590,000 or so distinct CDR3 sequences listed, 13% to 15% were seen once; the top ten hold 7.5% to 9%. With V trimmed by 3 bases and J by 13 bases, 10 bases remained unmatched. The CDR3 is 13 residues long. Of note for this clonotype: Its antigen is not known.

The V call is TRBV12-3 or TRBV12-4, the J call TRBJ2-5; the match to TRBD2 covers 8 bases. The clonotype originates from a man between 45 and 60 years old who received an inactivated influenza vaccine. The sample in question was PBMCs from blood, obtained 14 to 15 days before vaccination. CDR3 in amino acids: CASSFSIAGKRYF. CDR3 sequence (DNA): TGTGCCAGCAGTTTTAGTATAGCGGGGAAAAGGTACTTC.